The 12 T cell receptor beta chains presented below share a single source sample, sequenced in a study of radiotherapy plus CTLA-4 blockade in lung cancer. Method: immunoSEQ multiplex PCR; TCRdb's copy keeps in-frame clones and lacks some. This sample yields 45,000 to 55,000 clones, of which 80% to 85% are seen a single time; 3.3% belongs to the top ten. The sequenced sample was peripheral blood, obtained from a patient treated with radiotherapy plus ipilimumab. These receptors were taken from a human donor with non-small cell lung cancer who had stable disease on radiotherapy plus ipilimumab.

V is TRBV10-3 and J is TRBJ2-1; 8 nucleotides line up with TRBD2. V was pared by 0 bases and J by 5 bases, with 6 bases of the junction left unmatched. Germline V gene data show CDR1 as ENHRY and CDR2 as SYGVKD. CDR3 length: 16 amino acids. The CDR3 nucleotides are TGTGCCATCAGTGAGTCGGAGCGGGAGTTAGACAATGAGCAGTTCTTC. It encodes CAISESERELDNEQFF.

The rearrangement links TRBV10-3 to TRBJ1-2; no firm D call. The CDR3 covers 12 residues. V gave up 7 bases and J gave up 2 bases, with 8 bases separating them. Germline V CDR1 and CDR2: ENHRY, SYGVKD. The CDR3 spells CAINGENYGYTF. The CDR3 nucleotides are TGTGCCATCAACGGGGAAAACTATGGCTACACCTTC.

V is TRBV19 and J is TRBJ2-7, with D perhaps TRBD1 (6 bases). V shed 4 bases and J shed 3 bases, with 13 bases lying between them. Per the germline V gene, CDR1 is LNHDA and CDR2 is SQIVND (reference sequence). The CDR3 totals 14 residues. The DNA for the CDR3 is TGTGCCAGTAGTACCACAGGGATCGTCTACGAGCAGTACTTC. This sequence encodes CASSTTGIVYEQYF.

This chain joins TRBV6-5 and TRBJ2-7, with TRBD1 matching over 9 bases. This CDR3 is 16 amino acids long. CDR1 MNHEY and CDR2 SVGAGI come from the germline V gene. The V gene end was trimmed by 3 bases and the J gene end by 1 base; junction bases not matched to a gene: 7. The CDR3 coding sequence is TGTGCCAGCAGTTATGGACAGGGGATGGGGTCCTACGAGCAGTACTTC. Its translation is CASSYGQGMGSYEQYF.

The chain joins TRBV6-5 to TRBJ2-7; 8 nucleotides line up with TRBD2. The CDR3 extends over 15 amino acids. The trim removed 2 bases at V and 0 bases at J, leaving 3 bases unmatched. The germline V gene has CDR1 MNHEY and CDR2 SVGAGI. The CDR3 DNA sequence: TGTGCCAGCAGTTACCGGACTAGCAGCTCCTACGAGCAGTACTTC. Translating gives CASSYRTSSSYEQYF.

This clone occurred a few times. The chain uses TRBV2 and TRBJ2-5, with 14 bases lining up with TRBD2. The J segment lost 7 bases and the V segment lost 8 bases, leaving 9 bases of the junction unmatched. CDR3 length equals 15 residues. Germline values: CDR1 SNHLY, CDR2 FYNNEI. The CDR3 loop is CASRRGLAGEGTQYF. In DNA, the CDR3 is TGTGCCAGCCGCCGGGGACTAGCGGGAGAAGGGACCCAGTACTTC.

This chain connects TRBV30 to TRBJ2-4, with 11 bases identical to TRBD2. The CDR3 has 18 amino acids. V lost 3 bases to trimming and J lost 6 bases; unmatched junction nucleotides: 16. CDR1 and CDR2 (germline): GTSNPN, SVGIG (reference sequence). The CDR3 protein is CAWRGDAPTSGILNIQYF. The CDR3 DNA is TGTGCCTGGAGGGGGGATGCCCCGACTAGCGGGATTTTAAACATTCAGTACTTC.

This CDR3 reads CAWIPGQGYEQYF. The CDR3 DNA is TGTGCCTGGATACCGGGACAGGGCTACGAGCAGTACTTC. The chain employs TRBV30 and TRBJ2-7, with 9 bases aligning to TRBD1. Trimming at V came to 4 bases and at J to 3 bases, leaving 4 bases not matched to a gene. CDR3 length: 13 residues. Germline V CDR1 and CDR2: GTSNPN, SVGIG (reference sequence).

This chain uses TRBV27 with TRBJ1-2, with a possible D match to TRBD1 (5 bases). V was cut by 2 bases and J by 7 bases, with 11 bases left in between. The CDR3 consists of 13 residues. Germline V gives CDR1 MNHEY, CDR2 SMNVEV (reference sequence). The CDR3 region has the DNA TGTGCCAGCAGTTTAAACAGGTTAGGTGGCTACACCTTC. Translating gives CASSLNRLGGYTF.

CDR3 bases: TGTGCCAGCAGCTTAGAAAAGGGGGCAGGGGAGACCCAGTACTTC. This translates into CASSLEKGAGETQYF. The chain uses TRBV7-8 and TRBJ2-5; 7 bases fit TRBD1. V lost 1 base and J lost 5; bases outside the gene matches: 7. Per germline, CDR1 SGHVS and CDR2 FQNEAQ. The CDR3 length is 15 residues.

The chain is built from TRBV7-9 and TRBJ1-6, with 7 nucleotides matching TRBD1. With V trimmed by 5 bases and J by 0 bases, 7 bases remained unmatched. This CDR3 is 17 amino acids long. The germline V gene has CDR1 SEHNR and CDR2 FQNEAQ (reference sequence). The DNA of the CDR3 is TGTGCCAGCAGCCGGGGGACAGAAAGCTCCTATAATTCACCCCTCCACTTT. Amino acids: CASSRGTESSYNSPLHF.

This rearrangement joins TRBV19 to TRBJ2-7; the match to TRBD1 covers 11 bases. V shed 4 bases, J shed 6 bases, and the junction held 8 bases outside the gene matches. The V gene's germline CDR1 is LNHDA and CDR2 SQIVND (reference sequence). The length of the CDR3 is 15 residues. DNA of the CDR3: TGTGCCAGTAGTACATCACCGGGACAGGGGGTCGAGCAGTACTTC. Its protein is CASSTSPGQGVEQYF.